Below are 3 T cell receptor beta chains sequenced from a single sample in a study of T cells in Graves' hyperthyroidism and ophthalmopathy. The TCR beta CDR3 regions underwent amplification using RNA transcripts as the source. A first-round RT-PCR of the TCR CDR3 used the HTBI primer set. TCRdb re-analysed the multiplex PCR reads in MiXCR, keeping a single row per CDR3 protein. The data show under 500,000 distinct CDR3 sequences, roughly 13% seen once. The specimen was blood. The receptors here all came from a man aged 45-65 years with Graves' ophthalmopathy.

This clonotype was counted a few times. The rearrangement links TRBV7-9 to TRBJ2-7; D gene ambiguous. Trimming stripped 3 bases from V and 0 bases from J, with 12 bases between. Looked up from germline, CDR1 is SEHNR and CDR2 is FQNEAQ (reference sequence). The CDR3 has 15 amino acids. Written as DNA, the CDR3 is TGTGCCAGCAGCTTTCGCGTAGGGTTCTCCTACGAGCAGTACTTC. Amino acid sequence: CASSFRVGFSYEQYF.

In this sample, this clonotype turned up many times. The J gene is TRBJ2-6, the V gene TRBV11-1; 9 nucleotides agree with TRBD1. Germline V CDR1 and CDR2: SGHAT, FQDESV (reference sequence). CDR3 length: 20 residues. With V trimmed by 5 bases and J by 1 base, 15 bases remained unmatched. The DNA of the CDR3 is TGTGCCAGCAGCGCGCAATGGCCGGGACAGGGCTCGTCTGGGGCCAACGTCCTGACTTTC. Translation: CASSAQWPGQGSSGANVLTF.

This clonotype was recorded at least ten times. The chain couples TRBV7-2 to TRBJ1-4; no clear D gene. Germline CDR1 SGHTA, CDR2 FQGNSA. The CDR3 spans 11 residues. Deletions cut 1 base from V and 8 bases from J, with 2 bases between. In DNA, the CDR3 is TGTGCCAGCAGCTTAGACGAAAAACTGTTTTTT. It translates to CASSLDEKLFF.